This TCR beta chain was sequenced for a study of blood T cell repertoires in COVID-19. Everyone who took part was 18 to 89 years old, and they came from about 25 US areas. Produced via immunoSEQ multiplex PCR; TCRdb's table is partial and in-frame only. The table records about 310,000 clones, around 89% of them present only once. The CDR3 spans 16 residues. CDR1 is SGHNT, CDR2 YYREEE, per germline (reference sequence). V shed 6 bases, J shed 2 bases, and the junction held 8 bases outside the gene matches. This clone was seen just once. The specimen was PBMCs or T cells enriched from blood (not recorded which). This clonotype was obtained from a woman between 40 and 50 years old who had recovered from COVID-19. The V gene is TRBV5-4, the J gene TRBJ2-3; 11 bases are shared with TRBD2. The DNA for the CDR3 is TGTGCCAGCAAAATGCTAGCGGGAGGTAACACAGATACGCAGTATTTT. Translated, it gives CASKMLAGGNTDTQYF.